This entry features one T cell receptor beta chain sequence. Its target antigen remains unknown. Base quality data are lacking; no much larger clone is found one base away. Library construction relied on the immunoSEQ multiplex PCR assay. For most patients, genomic DNA was isolated with the Qiagen DNeasy Blood and Tissue Kit and shipped frozen to Adaptive Biotechnologies for TCR sequencing. For most patients, genomic DNA was subjected to high-throughput TCR-beta CDR3 sequencing by Adaptive Biotechnologies. As for the authors' bioinformatics: TCR sequencing data for around 19 patients were retrieved from Adaptive's ImmunoSEQ software; a few other patients were processed with MiXCR and VDJtools. CD4 versus CD8 sorting errors were corrected by removing sequences found in both subsets at a frequency ratio below 5:1. CDR3 nucleotide sequences shared between donor and recipient were removed because their origin could not be assigned. To be classed as alloreactive, a clone needed at least 2-fold expansion over unstimulated cells and a minimum CFSE-low frequency of 0.002% (template counts) or 0.001% (read counts). A clone was considered mappable if detected in the sequenced pre-transplant spleen, lymph node, or MLR CFSE-low populations of the donor or recipient. The cumulative frequency of alloreactive clones was calculated as a percentage of all sequences, weighted by copy number. TCRdb provides this immuneACCESS table in a form limited to in-frame rearrangements. Some clones are lacking; in checked studies, under half of them reflect an unresolved V gene, and why the rest are absent is not known. The V and J calls and the clone size are those of that table, but D and trimming were determined from the DNA. This sample holds tens of thousands of clones; just under 95% were observed only once. The ten largest clones represent over 0.45% of the sample.

This specimen belongs to a study of graft-versus-host responses after intestinal transplantation (dated by TCRdb to the early 2020s). With regard to the full study: The transplants that recipients got were multivisceral, liver-intestinal, or isolated intestinal. Donor T cell macrochimerism was defined as a peak of at least 4% donor T cells among recipient peripheral blood mononuclear cells. Of the approximately 24 intestinal transplant recipients enrolled in the cohort, one of whom was a retransplant, a few patients without pretransplant specimens were excluded. Every recipient was given anti-thymocyte globulin induction, then maintenance tacrolimus and steroids for roughly three years. To identify alloreactive clones, pre-transplant mixed lymphocyte reaction products were sequenced and then compared with unstimulated pre-transplant donor and recipient T cells. Samples from a few later patients were sequenced in-house on an Illumina MiSeq with MiXCR processing rather than by the commercial service. Graft-versus-host and host-versus-graft alloreactive T cell clones were tracked in the graft, circulation and bone marrow after intestinal transplantation using bulk TCR-beta CDR3 sequencing. The paper as a whole reports these results and caveats: GvH clones turned up in recipient bone marrow, with some appearing earlier in ileal mucosa or blood, a pattern consistent with an intestinal mucosal origin. High GvH to HvG T cell clonal ratios were observed in the allografts of patients with donor T cell macrochimerism. The relatively low number and heterogeneity of intestinal transplant patients limited the conclusions. Early after transplant, peak levels of circulating GvH clones were associated with declines in HvG clones.

From its cysteine to its phenylalanine, the CDR3 spans 14 amino acids. Just the 42-base CDR3 DNA is kept, in frame starting at base 1. According to the germline V gene, CDR1 reads MNHEY and CDR2 reads SVGAGI. Trimming at the junction amounts to 5 bases on V and 5 bases on J, and the germline ends lie 15 bases apart. The time point label for this specimen denotes: cells obtained before transplantation from donor or recipient. CD3+CD4+ and CD3+CD8+ populations were FACS-sorted from unstimulated pre-transplant donor and recipient cells taken from spleen or lymph nodes. Material: unstimulated CD8+ T cells sorted from spleen or lymph node cells, obtained before intestinal transplant. The clonotype originates from a human donor who received an intestinal transplant. Rearrangement joined TRBV6-5 to TRBJ2-5; 7 matching bases give a weak D call of TRBD1. The CDR3 loop reads CASSPLRGAETQYF. The DNA sequence is TGTGCCAGCAGTCCCCTCAGGGGGGCGGAGACCCAGTACTTC.